This is a list of T cell receptor beta chains from one sample in a study of T cells in Graves' hyperthyroidism and ophthalmopathy. Using its own MiXCR run on the multiplex PCR reads, TCRdb lists one record per CDR3 protein. Here the sample spans nearly 600,000 distinct CDR3 sequences, around 14% being singletons. Sequenced input: blood. The origin of the receptors is a woman aged 30 to 39 with Graves' hyperthyroidism that later progressed to Graves' ophthalmopathy. Each CDR3 is given with its conserved first and last residue. The D gene is left open where the match is weak. Clone size is not always given. Where it is, it says once, few, many or a class for expanded clones.

V: TRBV30
size: many
J: TRBJ1-5
D: TRBD1
DNA: TGTGCCTGGAGTCCGGACAGGGGATATAGCAATCAGCCCCAGCATTTT
CDR3: CAWSPDRGYSNQPQHF

V: TRBV5-8
size: many
J: TRBJ2-7
D: .
DNA: TGTGCCAGCAGATGGACCAGGGGAACCTACGAGCAGTACTTC
CDR3: CASRWTRGTYEQYF

V: TRBV5-5
size: many
J: TRBJ1-2
D: TRBD1
DNA: TGTGCCAGCAGCTTCACAGGGGTCGACAATGGCTACACCTTC
CDR3: CASSFTGVDNGYTF

V: TRBV6-1
size: many
J: TRBJ2-7
D: .
DNA: TGTGCCAGCACCCCTAGCAGCTCCTACGAGCAGTACTTC
CDR3: CASTPSSSYEQYF

V: TRBV19
size: many
J: TRBJ1-2
D: TRBD1
DNA: TGTGCCAGTATAACCCCAGGGGGCGACTATGGCTACACCTTC
CDR3: CASITPGGDYGYTF

V: TRBV5-1
size: .
J: TRBJ2-5
D: .
DNA: TGCGCCAGCAGCTCGAATGGAGAGACCCAGTACTTC
CDR3: CASSSNGETQYF

V: TRBV18
size: .
J: TRBJ2-1
D: .
DNA: TGTGCCAGCTCACCACCGGCGGAGGGTTACAATGAGCAGTTCTTC
CDR3: CASSPPAEGYNEQFF

V: TRBV20-1
size: many
J: TRBJ2-7
D: .
DNA: TGCAGTGCTAGAGATCCGCGGGCTAGCGACTACGAGCAGTACTTC
CDR3: CSARDPRASDYEQYF

V: TRBV29-1
size: many
J: TRBJ1-1
D: .
DNA: TGCAGCCCAAGCCAGGGGCAGGGGACTGAAGCTTTCTTT
CDR3: CSPSQGQGTEAFF

V: TRBV25-1
size: .
J: TRBJ2-3
D: .
DNA: TGTGCCAGCAGTGATGAGTTCACAGATACGCAGTATTTT
CDR3: CASSDEFTDTQYF

V: TRBV4-1
size: .
J: TRBJ1-6
D: TRBD1
DNA: TGCGCCAGCAGCCAAGAACAGGGGAGGTCCTATAATTCACCCCTCCACTTT
CDR3: CASSQEQGRSYNSPLHF

V: TRBV20-1
size: many
J: TRBJ2-3
D: .
DNA: TGCAGTGCTAGAGATCTCGGGGGTACGCAGTATTTT
CDR3: CSARDLGGTQYF

V: TRBV24-1
size: many
J: TRBJ1-1
D: .
DNA: TGTGCCACCTCCACACCGACTAACACTGAAGCTTTCTTT
CDR3: CATSTPTNTEAFF

V: TRBV28
size: many
J: TRBJ1-2
D: .
DNA: TGTGCCAGCAGTTTACAGACCTCCATCGCTAACTATGGCTACACCTTC
CDR3: CASSLQTSIANYGYTF

V: TRBV28
size: many
J: TRBJ1-1
D: .
DNA: TGTGCCAGCAGTTCCCGGAAGATATTGAACACTGAAGCTTTCTTT
CDR3: CASSSRKILNTEAFF

V: TRBV9
size: many
J: TRBJ2-1
D: TRBD2
DNA: TGTGCCAGCAGCGTAGAGGTCTCGGAGCGGGGAGGATTCTACAATGAGCAGTTCTTC
CDR3: CASSVEVSERGGFYNEQFF

V: TRBV2
size: many
J: TRBJ1-5
D: .
DNA: TGTGCCAGCGATTCAGGGAGTAGACAGCCCCAGCATTTT
CDR3: CASDSGSRQPQHF

V: TRBV18
size: many
J: TRBJ2-5
D: .
DNA: TGTGCCAGCTCACCACGAGAAGAAGAGACCCAGTACTTC
CDR3: CASSPREEETQYF

V: TRBV18
size: many
J: TRBJ2-7
D: .
DNA: TGTGCCAGCTCACCCTCCCAGGGCGGCGAGCAGTACTTC
CDR3: CASSPSQGGEQYF

V: TRBV7-2
size: many
J: TRBJ2-3
D: .
DNA: TGTGCCAGCAGCTCGGCGGGGTGGGGCGGGGATACGCAGTATTTT
CDR3: CASSSAGWGGDTQYF

V: TRBV9
size: many
J: TRBJ2-5
D: .
DNA: TGTGCCAGCAGCGTAGTGGCGGCCGGGGAGACCCAGTACTTC
CDR3: CASSVVAAGETQYF

V: TRBV29-1
size: many
J: TRBJ2-7
D: .
DNA: TGCAGCGTGGCAACAGGGATCTACGAGCAGTACTTC
CDR3: CSVATGIYEQYF

V: TRBV7-9
size: few
J: TRBJ2-7
D: .
DNA: TGTGCCAGCAGTACAAACACGGGGGACTACGAGCAGTACTTC
CDR3: CASSTNTGDYEQYF

V: TRBV20-1
size: few
J: TRBJ2-2
D: .
DNA: TGCAGTGCTCGAACTCTCGGGGTCGGGGAGCTGTTTTTT
CDR3: CSARTLGVGELFF

V: TRBV28
size: many
J: TRBJ2-4
D: .
DNA: TGTGCCAGCAGCTATCCTACAGGATCCAAAAACATTCAGTACTTC
CDR3: CASSYPTGSKNIQYF

V: TRBV5-1
size: many
J: TRBJ1-5
D: TRBD1
DNA: TGCGCCAGCAGCCCCACAGGGGGCAGGGATCAGCCCCAGCATTTT
CDR3: CASSPTGGRDQPQHF

V: TRBV4-1
size: few
J: TRBJ2-3
D: TRBD1
DNA: TGCGCCAGCAGCCAGGGACAGGGAGGCCTCACAGATACGCAGTATTTT
CDR3: CASSQGQGGLTDTQYF

V: TRBV29-1
size: .
J: TRBJ2-5
D: TRBD2
DNA: TGCAGCGCCAATGGAGGCCTAGCGGATTTCCAAGAGACCCAGTACTTC
CDR3: CSANGGLADFQETQYF

V: TRBV9
size: .
J: TRBJ2-7
D: TRBD2
DNA: TGTGCCAGCAGCGTAGGTCCCGGGACTAGCCTCAACGAGCAGTACTTC
CDR3: CASSVGPGTSLNEQYF

V: TRBV6-2/TRBV6-3
size: many
J: TRBJ2-5
D: .
DNA: TGTGCCAGCAGTCATCAGGGAAAAGAGACCCAGTACTTC
CDR3: CASSHQGKETQYF

V: TRBV27
size: .
J: TRBJ2-4
D: .
DNA: TGTGCCAGCAGTTTATCCGTGGGTGGGGACATTCAGTACTTC
CDR3: CASSLSVGGDIQYF

V: TRBV6-2/TRBV6-3
size: many
J: TRBJ2-1
D: TRBD1
DNA: TGTGCCAGCAGTACACAGGGGATTTTTTACAATGAGCAGTTCTTC
CDR3: CASSTQGIFYNEQFF

V: TRBV28
size: few
J: TRBJ1-5
D: .
DNA: TGTGCCAGCAGTTTAAGCGGGCAGGGAAGAGGCCAGCCCCAGCATTTT
CDR3: CASSLSGQGRGQPQHF

V: TRBV15
size: .
J: TRBJ2-2
D: .
DNA: TGTGCCACCAGCCCCCGGCTCGCCGGGGAGCTGTTTTTT
CDR3: CATSPRLAGELFF

V: TRBV12-3/TRBV12-4
size: many
J: TRBJ1-1
D: TRBD1
DNA: TGTGCCAGCAGACGGGACAGGGGTATACACACTGAAGCTTTCTTT
CDR3: CASRRDRGIHTEAFF

V: TRBV6-1
size: .
J: TRBJ1-5
D: .
DNA: TGTGCCAGCAGTTATGGGGGGGGAGAGAGCAATCAGCCCCAGCATTTT
CDR3: CASSYGGGESNQPQHF

V: TRBV3-1
size: many
J: TRBJ2-2
D: .
DNA: TGTGCCAGCAGCCTCGGGACCTGGGAGTCCGGGGAGCTGTTTTTT
CDR3: CASSLGTWESGELFF

V: TRBV28
size: many
J: TRBJ2-7
D: TRBD2
DNA: TGTGCCAGCAGTTTGGGGACTAGCGGGAGTTTCCGCGACGAGCAGTACTTC
CDR3: CASSLGTSGSFRDEQYF

V: TRBV5-1
size: many
J: TRBJ1-5
D: .
DNA: TGCGCCAGCAGCAAGGACAGTCCAAGCAATCAGCCCCAGCATTTT
CDR3: CASSKDSPSNQPQHF

V: TRBV6-1
size: .
J: TRBJ2-1
D: .
DNA: TGTGCCAGCAGCCCTATGATTTCATATGAGCAGTTCTTC
CDR3: CASSPMISYEQFF

V: TRBV16
size: .
J: TRBJ1-1
D: .
DNA: TGTGCCAGCAGCCAAGGCACTGACGCTTTCTTT
CDR3: CASSQGTDAFF

V: TRBV27
size: many
J: TRBJ2-1
D: TRBD2
DNA: TGTGCCAGCAGTTTAATAGCGGGAGGGTTCCATTACAATGAGCAGTTCTTC
CDR3: CASSLIAGGFHYNEQFF

V: TRBV29-1
size: many
J: TRBJ2-5
D: .
DNA: TGCAGCGTTACGAGACTGGCAAACCAAGAGACCCAGTACTTC
CDR3: CSVTRLANQETQYF

V: TRBV4-2
size: many
J: TRBJ2-5
D: .
DNA: TGTGCCAGCAGCCAAGACGATCGGGGGATACAAGAGACCCAGTACTTC
CDR3: CASSQDDRGIQETQYF

V: TRBV10-3
size: many
J: TRBJ2-5
D: .
DNA: TGTGCCATCAGTGTGGCCCTGAGCCTGGAGACCCAGTACTTC
CDR3: CAISVALSLETQYF

V: TRBV2
size: .
J: TRBJ1-1
D: TRBD1
DNA: TGTGCCAGCAACAGGGGGCGCGAGGGCCACTATGAAGCTTTCTTT
CDR3: CASNRGREGHYEAFF

V: TRBV3-1
size: many
J: TRBJ2-1
D: TRBD2
DNA: TGTGCCAGCAGCCCCCGGACTAGCGCGCACAATGAGCAGTTCTTC
CDR3: CASSPRTSAHNEQFF

V: TRBV7-9
size: many
J: TRBJ2-1
D: TRBD2
DNA: TGTGCCAGCAGCCTGACTAGCGACAATGAGCAGTTCTTC
CDR3: CASSLTSDNEQFF

V: TRBV11-1
size: .
J: TRBJ1-1
D: TRBD1
DNA: TGTGCCAGCAGCGATGGCAGGGGGGGCACTGAAGCTTTCTTT
CDR3: CASSDGRGGTEAFF

V: TRBV3-1
size: many
J: TRBJ1-2
D: .
DNA: TGTGCCAGCAGCCAAGTTGAGGGGAATGGCTACACCTTC
CDR3: CASSQVEGNGYTF

V: TRBV7-2
size: .
J: TRBJ2-1
D: .
DNA: TGTGCCAGCAGCAACATGGGCGGGGTGGCCTACAATGAGCAGTTCTTC
CDR3: CASSNMGGVAYNEQFF

V: TRBV27
size: many
J: TRBJ2-7
D: .
DNA: TGTGCCAGCAGTTCCCAACCAGTGATGGGCGAGCAGTACTTC
CDR3: CASSSQPVMGEQYF

V: TRBV2
size: many
J: TRBJ2-7
D: .
DNA: TGTGCCAGCAGTGGGGGGGAGGCCCCTTACGAGCAGTACTTC
CDR3: CASSGGEAPYEQYF

V: TRBV5-1
size: few
J: TRBJ2-5
D: TRBD2
DNA: TGCGCCAGCAGCGTCCTGACTAGCGGGCAAGAGACCCAGTACTTC
CDR3: CASSVLTSGQETQYF

V: TRBV29-1
size: .
J: TRBJ2-1
D: .
DNA: TGCAGCGTTGTCGGAGACAATGAGCAGTTCTTC
CDR3: CSVVGDNEQFF

V: TRBV28
size: many
J: TRBJ2-3
D: .
DNA: TGTGCCAGCAGTTCCTCCGAAGTAGGGACCTGGACCCCAGATACGCAGTATTTT
CDR3: CASSSSEVGTWTPDTQYF

V: TRBV7-8
size: many
J: TRBJ2-1
D: TRBD2
DNA: TGTGCCAGCAGCCAAGGGACTAGCGGGGGTAATGAGCAGTTCTTC
CDR3: CASSQGTSGGNEQFF